These 24 T cell receptor beta chains were sequenced from one sample in a study of CD8+ T cells in alopecia areata (dated by TCRdb to 2016 to 2018). The intended sense of this specimen's time point label: about 4 weeks on oral tofacitinib. In the paper's terms, the treatment or condition label means: oral pan-JAK inhibitor, 5-10 mg twice daily. The library was built by means of the immunoSEQ multiplex PCR assay. For TCR sequencing, RNA was extracted from every sample and reverse transcribed into cDNA to serve as template. TCRdb took over this immuneACCESS table, retaining in-frame rearrangements with V and J assigned. Such tables are incomplete; in checked studies, under half of the missing clones stem from an unresolved V gene, and the remainder is unexplained. This sample gives 100,000 to 150,000 clones in total; roughly 55% of them show up just once. Around 6% of the sample rests with the top ten.

Sample: CD4+ T cells sorted from blood, taken at week 4, from a patient treated with tofacitinib. These TCRs come from a human donor with alopecia areata.

The gene calls are TRBV9 and TRBJ2-3; 9 bases match TRBD1. The CDR3 spans 15 residues. Germline CDR1 SGDLS, CDR2 YYNGEE. Losses at the gene ends were 3 bases for V and 3 bases for J; bases not matched to a gene: 5. Here the CDR3 reads CASSEQGARTDTQYF. As DNA, the CDR3 is TGTGCCAGCAGCGAACAGGGGGCGCGAACAGATACGCAGTATTTT.

The chain uses TRBV2 and TRBJ2-5; 7 bases fit TRBD1. The length of the CDR3 is 14 residues. Per the germline V gene, CDR1 is SNHLY and CDR2 is FYNNEI. J was trimmed by 2 bases and V by 10 bases; bases with no gene match: 10. This CDR3 is CANKGTVVQETQYF. In nucleotides, the CDR3 is TGTGCCAATAAGGGGACAGTCGTACAAGAGACCCAGTACTTC.

The CDR3 DNA reads TGCGCCAGCAGCTTGCTCCCCGAGGGGACTGAAGCTTTCTTT. Translation: CASSLLPEGTEAFF. This sequence joins TRBV5-1 and TRBJ1-1; D might be TRBD1 (5 bases). In germline, CDR1 is SGHRS, CDR2 YFSETQ. The ends were cut back, 1 base at V and 5 bases at J, with 12 bases in the middle. The CDR3 spans 14 residues.

This sequence joins TRBV5-4 and TRBJ2-2; D is undetermined. V lost 4 bases to trimming and J lost 6 bases, with 7 bases between them. This CDR3 spans 12 amino acids. CDR1 and CDR2 from the germline V gene are SGHNT and YYREEE (reference sequence). The CDR3 region is CASSHQSGELFF. The DNA for the CDR3 is TGTGCCAGCAGCCACCAATCCGGGGAGCTGTTTTTT.

This clone was observed a handful of times. The chain combines TRBV28 with TRBJ2-1; D might be TRBD2 (5 bases). The germline V and J ends were trimmed by 7 bases and 5 bases, with 12 bases remaining between them. The germline V gene has CDR1 MDHEN and CDR2 SYDVKM. The CDR3 has 13 amino acids. CDR3 DNA: TGTGCCAGCACGAGGGTCTCGGACAATGAGCAGTTCTTC. Protein product: CASTRVSDNEQFF.

The chain has TRBV7-2 and TRBJ2-7; 9 bases are shared with TRBD2. In germline, CDR1 is SGHTA, CDR2 FQGNSA. This CDR3 comprises 15 residues. V lost 7 bases to trimming and J lost 6 bases; unmatched junction nucleotides: 13. CDR3 DNA: TGTGCCAGCAAAAAGCCGGCGGGAGGGGCTACCGAGCAGTACTTC. The encoded protein is CASKKPAGGATEQYF.

J is TRBJ1-5 and V is TRBV30, with D possibly matching TRBD1 (5 bases). Trimming stripped 5 bases from V and 0 bases from J, with 11 bases between. Germline loops: CDR1 GTSNPN, CDR2 SVGIG (reference sequence). The CDR3 covers 14 residues. The CDR3 spells CAWGTDYSNQPQHF. Here the CDR3 DNA reads TGTGCCTGGGGGACGGATTATAGCAATCAGCCCCAGCATTTT.

The V gene is TRBV5-1, the J gene TRBJ2-5; no firm D call. V lost 7 bases to trimming and J lost 2 bases, with 18 bases between them. CDR1 SGHRS and CDR2 YFSETQ come from the germline V gene. The CDR3 sequence is 15 residues long. The CDR3 bases are TGCGCCAGCGGTAGTAAGGGCGAGGAGCAAGAGACCCAGTACTTC. This gives the protein CASGSKGEEQETQYF.

This chain connects TRBV9 to TRBJ2-6; no clear D. Trimming removed 0 bases at V and 0 bases at J, with 10 bases between. Germline CDR1 and CDR2: SGDLS and YYNGEE. The CDR3 totals 17 residues. In DNA, the CDR3 is TGTGCCAGCAGCGTAGGCCGGACGAGCTCTGGGGCCAACGTCCTGACTTTC. Its translation: CASSVGRTSSGANVLTF.

This chain connects TRBV5-4 to TRBJ1-4; no firm D call. Germline assignment: CDR1 SGHNT and CDR2 YYREEE (reference sequence). This CDR3 spans 13 amino acids. Trimming left V 2 bases short and J 7 bases short, with 9 bases between. The CDR3: CASSFPESEKLFF. The CDR3 DNA sequence: TGTGCCAGCAGCTTTCCGGAGAGTGAAAAACTGTTTTTT.

The J gene is TRBJ2-7, the V gene TRBV18, with a possible D match to TRBD2 (6 bases). The V end was cut by 5 bases, the J end by 6 bases, with 11 bases between. This CDR3 comprises 12 residues. Germline-derived CDR1 and CDR2 are KGHSH and LQKENI. The CDR3 spells CASSGTAGEQYF. CDR3 DNA sequence: TGTGCCAGCTCAGGGACTGCGGGCGAGCAGTACTTC.

This sequence joins TRBV5-1 and TRBJ1-1; TRBD1 agrees at 7 bases. Trimming at V came to 4 bases and at J to 11 bases, leaving 8 bases not matched to a gene. Per the germline V gene, CDR1 is SGHRS and CDR2 is YFSETQ. The CDR3 runs to 12 residues. The CDR3 protein is CASSPQGEDAFF. The CDR3 DNA reads TGCGCCAGCAGCCCCCAGGGGGAAGACGCTTTCTTT.

The V gene is TRBV19, the J gene TRBJ1-5, with 10 bases fitting TRBD1. The trim removed 4 bases at V and 7 bases at J, leaving 7 bases unmatched. CDR1 and CDR2 (germline): LNHDA, SQIVND (reference sequence). The CDR3 is 15 amino acids. CDR3 loop: CASSTRQGAGQPQHF. CDR3 nucleotides: TGTGCCAGTAGTACGCGACAGGGGGCAGGGCAGCCCCAGCATTTT.

DNA of the CDR3: TGCGCCAGCAGCTTGGAGGCTGCCTCGTCCTATGGCTACACCTTC. Protein sequence: CASSLEAASSYGYTF. The rearrangement joins TRBV5-1 to TRBJ1-2, with D unclear. This CDR3 spans 15 amino acids. Looked up from germline, CDR1 is SGHRS and CDR2 is YFSETQ. Trimming took 0 bases from V and 4 from J, leaving 13 bases between them.

This chain connects TRBV9 to TRBJ2-6, with 8 bases fitting TRBD1. Germline V gene data show CDR1 as SGDLS and CDR2 as YYNGEE. This CDR3 spans 17 amino acids. Germline trimming cut 0 bases from V and 2 bases from J; bases unmatched to any gene: 4. CDR3 amino acids: CASSVALTGAGANVLTF. The CDR3 DNA reads as TGTGCCAGCAGCGTAGCTTTGACAGGGGCTGGGGCCAACGTCCTGACTTTC. Complete variable domain (other parts from reference TRBV9 and TRBJ2-6): DSGVTQTPKHLITATGQRVTLRCSPRSGDLSVYWYQQSLDQGLQFLIQYYNGEERAKGNILERFSAQQFPDLHSELNLSSLELGDSALYFCASSVALTGAGANVLTFGAGSRLTVL.

The V call is TRBV6-6, the J call TRBJ1-6; 8 bases are a match to TRBD1. Trimming at V came to 5 bases and at J to 10 bases, leaving 10 bases not matched to a gene. The CDR3 is 15 amino acids. In germline, CDR1 is MNHNY, CDR2 SVGAGI (reference sequence). CDR3 sequence reads: CASSRGGQGTSPLHF. CDR3 DNA sequence: TGTGCCAGCAGTCGAGGAGGACAGGGAACCTCACCCCTCCACTTT.

The genes are TRBV29-1 and TRBJ2-3; the match to TRBD2 covers 10 bases. Germline lookup yields CDR1 SQVTM and CDR2 ANQGSEA. V shed 5 bases, J shed 4 bases, and the junction held 9 bases outside the gene matches. The CDR3 covers 15 residues. CDR3 in amino acids: CSVKRASGSADTQYF. The CDR3 nucleotides read TGCAGCGTTAAACGGGCTAGCGGGAGTGCAGATACGCAGTATTTT.

This clone was seen a few times. The genes are TRBV4-2 and TRBJ2-2; tentative D call: TRBD2 (6 bases). Trimming took off 5 bases at V and 1 base at J, with 8 bases between the two ends. The CDR3 loop spans 14 amino acids. The germline gives CDR1 LGHNA, CDR2 YNFKEQ. The CDR3 DNA sequence: TGTGCCAGCAGCGGGACTTTGAACACCGGGGAGCTGTTTTTT. Translated, it gives CASSGTLNTGELFF.

V usage is TRBV9 and J usage is TRBJ2-7; 7 bases match TRBD2. V dropped 0 bases and J dropped 5; count of bases not matched to a gene: 8. Germline V gives CDR1 SGDLS, CDR2 YYNGEE. This CDR3 contains 15 residues. CDR3 in amino acids: CASSVAGTTFDEQYF. DNA for the CDR3: TGTGCCAGCAGCGTAGCCGGGACTACATTCGACGAGCAGTACTTC.

This chain joins TRBV7-2 and TRBJ2-5; 8 bases align to TRBD2. CDR3 length: 14 amino acids. The J segment lost 4 bases and the V segment lost 1 base, leaving 2 bases of the junction unmatched. From germline, CDR1 is SGHTA and CDR2 FQGNSA. This CDR3 reads CASSLVRGGETQYF. In DNA form, the CDR3 reads TGTGCCAGCAGCTTAGTTCGGGGGGGAGAGACCCAGTACTTC.

The gene calls are TRBV25-1 and TRBJ2-7; TRBD1 matches 7 bases. V lost 8 bases and J lost 6; bases outside the gene matches: 4. The germline V gene encodes CDR1 MGHDK and CDR2 SYGVNS. The CDR3 totals 11 residues. CDR3 amino acids: CASSQGVEQYF. The CDR3 DNA reads TGTGCCAGCTCCCAGGGGGTCGAGCAGTACTTC.

The chain employs TRBV7-2 and TRBJ2-1; D uncertain. The V end lost 1 base, the J end lost 6 bases, and 7 bases lay between the germline ends. Germline CDR1 and CDR2: SGHTA and FQGNSA. CDR3 length: 13 residues. The CDR3 here is CASSLVGINEQFF. Written as DNA, the CDR3 is TGTGCCAGCAGCTTAGTGGGCATCAATGAGCAGTTCTTC.

The gene calls are TRBV29-1 and TRBJ2-2, with 14 bases that match TRBD2. The CDR3 covers 16 residues. Losses at the gene ends were 7 bases for V and 5 bases for J; bases not matched to a gene: 9. CDR1 and CDR2 (germline): SQVTM, ANQGSEA. In nucleotides, the CDR3 is TGCAGCGGAAGGACTAGCGGGAGGTTCGCGACCGGGGAGCTGTTTTTT. This sequence encodes CSGRTSGRFATGELFF.

This clone was recorded a few times. V usage is TRBV30 and J usage is TRBJ2-3, with 12 positions matching TRBD2. In germline, CDR1 is GTSNPN, CDR2 SVGIG (reference sequence). The CDR3 consists of 15 residues. J was trimmed by 6 bases and V by 4 bases; bases with no gene match: 8. CDR3 protein: CAWKWASGRADTQYF. As DNA, the CDR3 is TGTGCCTGGAAGTGGGCTAGCGGGAGGGCCGATACGCAGTATTTT.